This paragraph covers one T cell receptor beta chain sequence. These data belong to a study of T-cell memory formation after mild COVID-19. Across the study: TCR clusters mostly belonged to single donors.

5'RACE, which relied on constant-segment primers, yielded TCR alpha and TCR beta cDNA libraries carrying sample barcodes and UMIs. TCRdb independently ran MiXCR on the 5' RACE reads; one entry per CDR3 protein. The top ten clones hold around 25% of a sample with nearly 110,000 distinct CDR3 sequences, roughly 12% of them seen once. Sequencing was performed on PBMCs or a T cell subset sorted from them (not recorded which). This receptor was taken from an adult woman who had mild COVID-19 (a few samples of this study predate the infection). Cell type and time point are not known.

DNA of the CDR3: TGTGCCAGCAGGGTAGGACAGGGTGATAATTCACCCCTCCACTTT. Translation gives CASRVGQGDNSPLHF. J is TRBJ1-6 and V is TRBV12-3 or TRBV12-4, with 8 bases matching TRBD1. The CDR3 consists of 15 residues. Trimming at V came to 6 bases and at J to 5 bases, leaving 6 bases not matched to a gene.